This TCR beta chain was documented in a study of shared clonotypes between healthy human individuals (dated by TCRdb to 2020 to 2021). Broadly, across the study: A few men and two women, aged 18 to 49 years, made up the cohort. Per donor, leukapheresis produced somewhere between about 0.94 and 8.9 billion PBMCs. To increase sequencing depth and limit assay-specific biases, TCR repertoire library preparation and sequencing were carried out by different laboratories using diverse techniques. For each donor, CD4 naive and CD4 memory were each given three plates, CD8 naive was given two plates, and CD8 memory was given one plate. To estimate repertoire size and how much clonotype sharing occurs between individuals, the study deeply sequenced the blood TCR repertoires of several healthy adults. The full study reports these points: Compared with non-shared clonotypes, clonotypes shared by all four sorted-subset donors had higher generation probabilities. Sampling was limited to blood, and TCR repertoires in tissue likely differ from TCR repertoires in blood. Naive subsets generally had larger estimated clonotype richness than memory subsets did. Even with the large sequencing depth, rarefaction of the sorted-subset datasets indicated that sequencing was incomplete. Because the study included a small number of donors, the genetic and exposure-history diversity represented was limited. Across four donors, approximately 4.6% of naive CD4, roughly 3.4% of naive CD8, 2.3% of memory CD4, and approximately 0.42% of memory CD8 clonotypes were shared. Based on pairwise subsampling, the degree of clonotype sharing among donors was expected to be affected by sequencing depth.

Concerning this clone: The antigen it binds to is not known. Base qualities are not provided; no much larger clone lies one nucleotide away. Other DNA variants within this sample encode the same CDR3.

Healthy HIV-negative adults with no recently reported acute infections or vaccinations were included as donors. Every donor was a Caucasian adult residing in Nashville, Tennessee, USA. CD4+ T cells were enriched by magnetic negative selection, after which naive cells were positively selected on CD45RA and the negative fraction was taken as the memory subset. Blood was obtained by leukapheresis, after which PBMCs were separated by Ficoll-Histopaque density gradient centrifugation and cryopreserved in liquid nitrogen vapor phase. Analytical flow cytometry was used to check the purity and quantity of each magnetically sorted T cell population. Genomic DNA was isolated from each sorted fraction and quantified by UV absorbance on a Nanodrop 2000c. Using the deep immunoSEQ assay, TCR CDR3 regions were amplified from genomic DNA by multiplex PCR. For each cell subset, the extracted genomic DNA was distributed evenly across all wells of several immunoSEQ 96-well plates, and each plate served as one replicate. For sorted subsets, around 200 ng genomic DNA, equal to tens of thousands of T cell genomes, was loaded into each replicate PCR. The purified libraries were quantified using a Qubit 3.0 fluorometer, sized with a Bioanalyzer 2100, and then quantified again using the KAPA Library Quantification kit. A separate single-read 150-cycle Illumina NextSeq 550 flow cell was used to sequence each immunoSEQ 96-well plate. The study's own analysis went as follows. The immunoSEQ output contained only junctional sequences without quality scores, so filtering could not match that applied to full-length reads. To assign V/J genes and CDR3, sequences were annotated using PyIR, a Python wrapper for IgBLAST v1.9, with IMGT germline references. Reads were removed for weak V/J assignments (E-value above 1e-6), missing CDR3, stop codons, out-of-frame junctions, or ambiguous translated residues. V3J clonotypes were defined as sequences sharing the same inferred V gene, J gene, and CDR3 amino acid sequence. Percentage overlap between repertoires was calculated by dividing the number of shared unique clonotypes by the size of the smaller repertoire. RTK rarefaction, the Chao1 estimator, and Recon v2.1 estimates of unobserved clonotypes were used to assess repertoire richness. Generation probabilities for all TCRbeta clonotypes obtained by the gDNA method from a handful of donors were computed using OLGA. TCRdb mirrors the immuneACCESS table, restricted to in-frame sequences. Some clones are absent from its copies; in checked studies, under half trace to an unresolved V gene, and the reason for the others is unknown. V, J and clone size were drawn from that table, and D and trimming were deduced from the DNA. In this sample the table shows over a million clones, more than 95% of which occur a single time. The top ten constitute roughly 1.2% of the sample.

This receptor was taken from a man aged 25 to 40 in good health. Material: naive CD4+ T cells sorted from blood. Explained via the paper, the cell subset or site label denotes: CD45RA+ positively selected.

The DNA sequence follows: TGTGCCAGCAGTTCGGGCGGTACCTACGAGCAGTACTTC. Its protein reads: CASSSGGTYEQYF. The V and J genes are TRBV28 and TRBJ2-7, with the D segment identity uncertain. According to the germline V gene, CDR1 reads MDHEN and CDR2 reads SYDVKM. Deletion took 4 bases off V and 2 bases off J, with a span of 9 bases between the germline ends. From cysteine to phenylalanine, the CDR3 is 13 amino acids long. This entry keeps only the CDR3 DNA: 39 bases, framed from base 1.